This T cell receptor (beta chain) was retrieved from a study of T-cell reconstitution after alpha-beta-depleted transplantation in children. Study observations and caveats: Two months or so post-transplant, alpha-beta T cells reportedly derived from several hundred expanded graft clones. Newly generated T cells supplied most T-cell counts and diversity one year post-transplant.

The table lists this clonotype with a count of one. What it binds is unknown. Preparing the TCRbeta library involved the use of unique molecular identifiers. MiXCR was run by TCRdb on the PCR reads, yielding one entry per CDR3 protein. The repertoire consists of about 870,000 distinct CDR3 sequences, with about 15% occurring once and the leading ten covering just under 5%. Per the germline V gene, CDR1 is SQVTM and CDR2 is ANQGSEA. This CDR3 is built from 13 residues. Trimming removed 4 bases at V and 2 bases at J, with 9 bases between. The chain recombines TRBV29-1 with TRBJ2-1; D gene unclear. The TCR comes from a male patient younger than 18 who had a stem cell transplant for acute lymphoblastic leukemia, so the T cells may come from the graft donor. The sample consisted of PBMCs, mostly from graft donor cells, taken 360 days after TCRalphabeta/CD19-depleted stem cell transplant. The CDR3 protein is CSVGQRTYNEQFF. The CDR3 DNA reads TGCAGCGTTGGACAACGGACCTACAATGAGCAGTTCTTC.